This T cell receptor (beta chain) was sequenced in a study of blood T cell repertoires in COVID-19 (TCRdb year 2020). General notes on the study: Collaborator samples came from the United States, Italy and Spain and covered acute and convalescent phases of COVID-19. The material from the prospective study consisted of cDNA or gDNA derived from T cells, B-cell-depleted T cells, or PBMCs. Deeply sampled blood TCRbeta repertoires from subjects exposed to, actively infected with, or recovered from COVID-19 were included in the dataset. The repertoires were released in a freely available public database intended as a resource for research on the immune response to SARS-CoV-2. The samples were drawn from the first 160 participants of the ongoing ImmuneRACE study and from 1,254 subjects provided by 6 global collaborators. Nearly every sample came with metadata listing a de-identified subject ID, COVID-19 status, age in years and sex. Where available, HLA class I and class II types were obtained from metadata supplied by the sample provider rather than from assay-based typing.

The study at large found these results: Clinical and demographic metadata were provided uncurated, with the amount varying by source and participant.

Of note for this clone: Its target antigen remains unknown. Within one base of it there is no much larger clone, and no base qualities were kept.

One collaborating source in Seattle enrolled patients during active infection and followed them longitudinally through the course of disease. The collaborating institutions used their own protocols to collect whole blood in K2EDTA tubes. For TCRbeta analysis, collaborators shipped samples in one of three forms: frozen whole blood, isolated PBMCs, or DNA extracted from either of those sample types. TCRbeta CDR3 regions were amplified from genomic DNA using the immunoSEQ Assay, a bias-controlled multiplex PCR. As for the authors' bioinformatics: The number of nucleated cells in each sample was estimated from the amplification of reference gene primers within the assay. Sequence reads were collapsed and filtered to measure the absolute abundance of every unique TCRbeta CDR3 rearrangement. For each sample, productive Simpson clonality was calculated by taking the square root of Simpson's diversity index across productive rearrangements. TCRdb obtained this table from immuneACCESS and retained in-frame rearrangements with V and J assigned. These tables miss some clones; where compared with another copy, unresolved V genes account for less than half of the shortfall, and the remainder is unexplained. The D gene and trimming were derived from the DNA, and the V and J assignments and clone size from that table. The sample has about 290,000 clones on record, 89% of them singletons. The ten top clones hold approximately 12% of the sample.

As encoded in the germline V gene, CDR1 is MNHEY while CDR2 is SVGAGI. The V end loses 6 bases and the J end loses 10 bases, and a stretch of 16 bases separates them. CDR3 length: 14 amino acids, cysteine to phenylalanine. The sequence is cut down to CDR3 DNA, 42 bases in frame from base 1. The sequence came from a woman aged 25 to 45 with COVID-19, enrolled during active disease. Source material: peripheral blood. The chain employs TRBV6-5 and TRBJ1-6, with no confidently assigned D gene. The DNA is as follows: TGTGCCAGCAGCGTAGCGGCAGTCTGGTCACCCCTCCACTTT. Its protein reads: CASSVAAVWSPLHF.